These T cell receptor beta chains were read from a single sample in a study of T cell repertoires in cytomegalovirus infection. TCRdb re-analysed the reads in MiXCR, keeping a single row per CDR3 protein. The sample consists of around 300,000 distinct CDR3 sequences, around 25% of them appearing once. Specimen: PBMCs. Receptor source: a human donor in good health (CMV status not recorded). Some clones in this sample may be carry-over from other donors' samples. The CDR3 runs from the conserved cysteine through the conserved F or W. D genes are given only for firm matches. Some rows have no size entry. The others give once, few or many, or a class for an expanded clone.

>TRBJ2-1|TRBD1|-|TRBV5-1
TGCGCCAGCAGCCTAAGAGGGGGCAAGGTCCGTACCAATGAGCAGTTCTTC
CASSLRGGKVRTNEQFF
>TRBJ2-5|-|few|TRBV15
TGTGCCACCAGCAGAAAACAGGGATCCCGTCAAGAGACCCAGTACTTC
CATSRKQGSRQETQYF
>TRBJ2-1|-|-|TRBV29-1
TGCAGCGTTACCTCGGCGGCACTAGGGAATGAGCAGTTCTTC
CSVTSAALGNEQFF
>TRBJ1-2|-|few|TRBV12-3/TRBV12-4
TGTGCCAGCAGTTTAGTTGCCGGACATATTTTTAACTATGGCTACACCTTC
CASSLVAGHIFNYGYTF
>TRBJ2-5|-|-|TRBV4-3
TGCGCCAGCAGCCTTCAGGGGGGGACCCAGTACTTC
CASSLQGGTQYF
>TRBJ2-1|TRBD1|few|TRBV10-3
TGTGCCATCAGTGGGGTCGGACAGGGGGGAAATGAGCAGTTCTTC
CAISGVGQGGNEQFF
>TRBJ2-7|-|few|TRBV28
TGTGCCAGCAGTAGGGGACGGACGGGGTACTTC
CASSRGRTGYF
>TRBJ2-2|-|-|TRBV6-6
TGTGCCAGCAGTTACTACACCGGGGAGCTGTTTTTT
CASSYYTGELFF
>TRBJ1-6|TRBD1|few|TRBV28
TGTGCCAGCAGTGCGGGACAGGGACATTCACCCCTCCACTTT
CASSAGQGHSPLHF
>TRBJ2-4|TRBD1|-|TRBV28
TGTGCCAGCAGCGGACAGGGGCAAAACATTCAGTACTTC
CASSGQGQNIQYF
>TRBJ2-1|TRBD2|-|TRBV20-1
TGCAGTGCACCCTTAGCGGGGGGCCTCTACAATGAGCAGTTCTTC
CSAPLAGGLYNEQFF
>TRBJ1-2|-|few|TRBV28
TGTGCAACTACAGGGTCCGGTGGCTACACCTTC
CATTGSGGYTF
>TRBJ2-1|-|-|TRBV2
TGTGCCAGCATTAGGACAGCGCCAACCTTCTTC
CASIRTAPTFF
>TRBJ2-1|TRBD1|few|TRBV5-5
TGTGCCAGCGGAAGAGGACAGGTTTCCTACAATGAGCAGTTCTTC
CASGRGQVSYNEQFF
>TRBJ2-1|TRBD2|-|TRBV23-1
TGCGCCAGCAGCCCTCAGGGACTAGCACGAGAGTATGAGCAGTTCTTC
CASSPQGLAREYEQFF
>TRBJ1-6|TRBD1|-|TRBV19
TGTGCCAGTAGTATAGCCGACAGGGATGGATCACCCCTCCACTTT
CASSIADRDGSPLHF
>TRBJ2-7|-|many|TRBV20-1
TGCAGTGCCCGGGGGGCAGCTGACTACGAGCAGTACTTC
CSARGAADYEQYF
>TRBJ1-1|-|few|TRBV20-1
TGCAGTGCTAGTCCCCGGGACACTGAAGCTTTCTTT
CSASPRDTEAFF
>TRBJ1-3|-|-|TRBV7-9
TGTGCCAGCATGCTGGGGCTCGGAAACACCATATATTTT
CASMLGLGNTIYF
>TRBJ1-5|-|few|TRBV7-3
TGTGCCAGCAGCTTCCGACCTAATCAGCCCCAGCATTTT
CASSFRPNQPQHF
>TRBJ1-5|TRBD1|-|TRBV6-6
TGTGCCAGCAGTCTGGACAGGGAGAATCAGCCCCAGCATTTT
CASSLDRENQPQHF
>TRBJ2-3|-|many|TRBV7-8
TGTGCCAGCAGCACCACTAGAGGGAGGCCCACAGATACGCAGTATTTT
CASSTTRGRPTDTQYF
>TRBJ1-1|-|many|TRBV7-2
TGTGCCAGCAGCCCCCGAGGAGGGAGAAACACTGAAGCTTTCTTT
CASSPRGGRNTEAFF
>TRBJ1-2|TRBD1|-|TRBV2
TGTGCCAGCAGAGAGACAGGGGCCAACTATGGCTACACCTTC
CASRETGANYGYTF
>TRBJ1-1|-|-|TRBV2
TGTGCCAGCAGCAGGTTGGGGTCTTCTCATCCAGCTTTCTTT
CASSRLGSSHPAFF
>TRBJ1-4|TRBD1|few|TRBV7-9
TGTGCCAGCAGCTCAGGGACAGTAACTAATGAAAAACTGTTTTTT
CASSSGTVTNEKLFF
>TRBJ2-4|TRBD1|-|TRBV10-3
TGTGCCAGCCACGGGGACAGGGCGGGCAAAAACATTCAGTACTTC
CASHGDRAGKNIQYF
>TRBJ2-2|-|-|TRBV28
TGTGCCAGCATCTCGAACGGGGAGCTGTTTTTT
CASISNGELFF
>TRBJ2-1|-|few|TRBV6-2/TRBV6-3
TGTGCCAGCAGTGACGGGGGTGAGCAGTTCTTC
CASSDGGEQFF
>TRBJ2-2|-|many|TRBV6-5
TGTGCCAGCAGTTACGATTCGGGCACCGGGGAGCTGTTTTTT
CASSYDSGTGELFF
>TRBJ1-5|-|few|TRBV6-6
TGTGCCAGCAGTTTAGCGTTGGGGCAGCCCCAGCATTTT
CASSLALGQPQHF
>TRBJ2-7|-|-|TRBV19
TGTGCCAGTACTCAGGGCGCGGATAACTCCTACGAGCAGTACTTC
CASTQGADNSYEQYF
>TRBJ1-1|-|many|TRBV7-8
TGTGCCAGCAGCCGGGGGGGGACCGACGACTGGGGGACTGAAGCTTTCTTT
CASSRGGTDDWGTEAFF
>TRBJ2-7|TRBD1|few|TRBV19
TGTGCCAGTAGTGGCCGGGACAGGGGAATTGCGTACGAGCAGTACTTC
CASSGRDRGIAYEQYF
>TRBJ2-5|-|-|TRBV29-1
TGCAGCGTTGAGGGCCAGACAGGTCGGACCCAGTACTTC
CSVEGQTGRTQYF
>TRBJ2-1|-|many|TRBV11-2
TGTGCCAGCAGCTTAGGAGGGGGGGGCGTGCAGTTCTTC
CASSLGGGGVQFF
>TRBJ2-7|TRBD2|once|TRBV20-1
TGCAGTGTTCCTAGCGGGGGAAGCTACGAGCAGTACTTC
CSVPSGGSYEQYF
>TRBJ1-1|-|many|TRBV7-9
TGTGCCAGCAGCATAGAGGGTCCCACTGAAGCTTTCTTT
CASSIEGPTEAFF
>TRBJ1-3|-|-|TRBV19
TGTGCCAGTAGTATCTCGACAGTGCACTCTGGAAACACCATATATTTT
CASSISTVHSGNTIYF
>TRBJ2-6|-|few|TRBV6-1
TGTGCCAGCCGGAAAGAGTTCTCTGGGGCCAACGTCCTGACTTTC
CASRKEFSGANVLTF
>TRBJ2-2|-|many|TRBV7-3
TGTGCCAGCAGCTTTATTACCGGGGAGCTGTTTTTT
CASSFITGELFF
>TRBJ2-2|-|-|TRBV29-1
TGCAGCGTTGGCCCTCAGCTTAACACCGGGGAGCTGTTTTTT
CSVGPQLNTGELFF
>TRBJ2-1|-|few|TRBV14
TGTGCCAGCAGCCAAGACCGTTCAGGGGTAAAGTTCTTC
CASSQDRSGVKFF
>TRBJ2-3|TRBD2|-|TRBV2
TGTGCCAGCAGACGGGAGGGCTTCACAGATACGCAGTATTTT
CASRREGFTDTQYF
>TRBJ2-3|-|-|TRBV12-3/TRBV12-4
TGTGCCAGCAGCTTAATAGGGGATACGCAGTATTTT
CASSLIGDTQYF
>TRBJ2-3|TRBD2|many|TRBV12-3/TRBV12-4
TGTGCCAGCAGTAATGTAGCGGGAAGCACAGATACGCAGTATTTT
CASSNVAGSTDTQYF
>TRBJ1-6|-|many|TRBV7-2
TGTGCCAGCAGCAAATCAGCCACCCTCCACTTT
CASSKSATLHF
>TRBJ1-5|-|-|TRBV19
TGTGCCAGTAGTATAGGACAGGTCCATCAGCCCCAGCATTTT
CASSIGQVHQPQHF
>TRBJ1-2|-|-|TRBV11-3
TGTGCCAGCAGCTCATACGCTGGGGAAGGCTACACCTTC
CASSSYAGEGYTF
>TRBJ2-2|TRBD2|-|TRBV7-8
TGTGCCATTACCGGGAGGGCCGACACCGGGGAGCTGTTTTTT
CAITGRADTGELFF
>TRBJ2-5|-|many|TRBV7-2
TGTGCCAGCACCCTAGACCCCAGCGTGAAGGAGACCCAGTACTTC
CASTLDPSVKETQYF
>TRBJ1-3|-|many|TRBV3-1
TGTGCCAGCAGCCAAGATGAGAACCTGGGAGGGGTCGGAAACACCATATATTTT
CASSQDENLGGVGNTIYF
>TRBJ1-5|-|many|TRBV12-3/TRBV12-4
TGTGCCAGCAGCTTACTGCAAGGGCGGCAGCCCCAGCATTTT
CASSLLQGRQPQHF
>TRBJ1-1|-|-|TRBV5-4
TGTGCCAGCAGCATAAACCGAGGGGTTAACACTGAAGCTTTCTTT
CASSINRGVNTEAFF
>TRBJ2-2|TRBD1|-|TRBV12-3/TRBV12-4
TGTGCCAGCAGTTTAGGGCAACCGGGACAGGGTAGGGGGAACACCGGGGAGCTGTTTTTT
CASSLGQPGQGRGNTGELFF
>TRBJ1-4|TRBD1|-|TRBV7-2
TGTGCCAGCAGCGAACGGACAGGGATGAAACTGTTTTTT
CASSERTGMKLFF
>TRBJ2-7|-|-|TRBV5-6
TGTGCCAGCAACAGTCCGGGACACCTAGCGTATTACTTC
CASNSPGHLAYYF
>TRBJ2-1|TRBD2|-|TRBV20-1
TGCAGTGCTAGGAACCCGGGACTAGCGGGGGATGAGCAGTTCTTC
CSARNPGLAGDEQFF
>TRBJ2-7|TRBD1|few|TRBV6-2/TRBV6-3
TGTGCCAGCAACGAAAGGGGACAGGGGACCTACGAGCAGTACTTC
CASNERGQGTYEQYF